Following are 31 T cell receptor beta chains from one sample sequenced in a study of cytomegalovirus exposure and HLA in healthy donors. The study ran its PCR with 60 Vbeta and 13 Jbeta primers. Produced via immunoSEQ multiplex PCR; TCRdb's table is partial and in-frame only. This sample yields just over 150,000 clones, of which approximately 86% are seen a single time; almost 2% belongs to the top ten. Sequenced: PBMCs. The receptors were gathered from a woman aged 18-29 years in good health and CMV-seronegative.

The gene calls are TRBV5-1 and TRBJ2-2; possibly TRBD2 for D (5 bases). Trimming took 7 bases from V and 5 from J, leaving 15 bases between them. This CDR3 is 14 amino acids long. The germline V gene encodes CDR1 SGHRS and CDR2 YFSETQ. In nucleotides, the CDR3 is TGCGCCAGCGAGGGAACTAGTAGGACCGGGGAGCTGTTTTTT. This translates into CASEGTSRTGELFF.

This clone turned up a few times. CDR3 in DNA: TGTGCCAGCACCCCAGAGACTAGCGGTAGGGAGACCCAGTACTTC. Translated: CASTPETSGRETQYF. V and J are TRBV7-2 and TRBJ2-5; 9 bases are a match to TRBD2. The germline V gene encodes CDR1 SGHTA and CDR2 FQGNSA. Trimming took 7 bases from V and 5 from J; bases not matched to a gene: 11. The CDR3 consists of 15 residues.

V is TRBV19 and J is TRBJ2-7; the match to TRBD1 covers 12 bases. The CDR3 extends over 16 amino acids. Trimming removed 5 bases from V and 4 bases from J; junction bases left unmatched: 9. Germline V gene sequence: CDR1 LNHDA, CDR2 SQIVND (reference sequence). The CDR3 spells CASSPLGTGGMYEQYF. The CDR3 DNA sequence: TGTGCCAGTAGTCCTTTAGGGACAGGGGGCATGTACGAGCAGTACTTC.

The chain recombines TRBV19 with TRBJ1-1; D gene uncertain. Germline lookup yields CDR1 LNHDA and CDR2 SQIVND (reference sequence). The CDR3 is 13 residues long. V lost 3 bases and J lost 7, with 12 bases in between. CDR3 sequence reads: CASSILRSGEAFF. CDR3 nucleotide sequence: TGTGCCAGTAGTATTTTGAGGTCGGGTGAAGCTTTCTTT. Full variable domain (rest looked up from reference TRBV19 and TRBJ1-1): DGGITQSPKYLFRKEGQNVTLSCEQNLNHDAMYWYRQDPGQGLRLIYYSQIVNDFQKGDIAEGYSVSREKKESFPLTVTSAQKNPTAFYLCASSILRSGEAFFGQGTRLTVV.

The chain has TRBV27 and TRBJ2-7; 7 bases match TRBD2. CDR3 size: 16 residues. The germline V gene has CDR1 MNHEY and CDR2 SMNVEV (reference sequence). The V and J ends lost 5 bases and 2 bases, in that order; junction bases with no gene match: 12. The CDR3 here is CASSPYPQGLPYEQYF. CDR3 bases: TGTGCCAGCAGTCCTTACCCTCAGGGACTACCCTACGAGCAGTACTTC.

The chain couples TRBV7-9 to TRBJ2-7; tentative D call: TRBD1 (7 bases). There are 14 residues in the CDR3. V was pared by 1 base and J by 11 bases, with 18 bases between. The V gene's germline CDR1 is SEHNR and CDR2 FQNEAQ (reference sequence). DNA of the CDR3: TGTGCCAGCAGCTTAGACCCCTATGACAGGGAGGAGTACTTC. As protein: CASSLDPYDREEYF.

This clone has only one observation. The rearrangement joins TRBV7-8 to TRBJ1-3; possibly TRBD1 for D (6 bases). This CDR3 contains 16 residues. The germline V gene encodes CDR1 SGHVS and CDR2 FQNEAQ. Trimming stripped 5 bases from V and 2 bases from J, with 16 bases between. DNA of the CDR3: TGTGCCAGCAGCGCCCCAGGGGTTGGGCCTGGAAACACCATATATTTT. Protein product: CASSAPGVGPGNTIYF.

The chain uses TRBV7-9 and TRBJ2-7; D gene ambiguous. The V gene's germline CDR1 is SEHNR and CDR2 FQNEAQ (reference sequence). The CDR3 consists of 14 residues. V gave up 0 bases and J gave up 1 base, with 7 bases separating them. The CDR3 here is CASSLAASSYEQYF. The CDR3 DNA is TGTGCCAGCAGCTTAGCGGCCTCATCCTACGAGCAGTACTTC.

This rearrangement joins TRBV5-6 to TRBJ2-1, with 7 positions matching TRBD2. Trimming took 4 bases from V and 5 from J; bases not matched to a gene: 6. The CDR3 is made up of 14 amino acids. Germline V gives CDR1 SGHDT, CDR2 YYEEEE. The CDR3 region has the DNA TGTGCCAGCAGCGGTCCCGGGACTAACAATGAGCAGTTCTTC. Its translation: CASSGPGTNNEQFF.

This sequence joins TRBV6-5 and TRBJ2-7; D might be TRBD1 (6 bases). The CDR3 extends over 14 amino acids. Germline CDR1 MNHEY, CDR2 SVGAGI. V lost 6 bases to trimming and J lost 2 bases, with 14 bases between them. The CDR3, as DNA: TGTGCCAGCAGCCAGAACAGGGCACCCTACGAGCAGTACTTC. Its protein product is CASSQNRAPYEQYF.

The gene calls are TRBV4-1 and TRBJ2-7; TRBD2 is a possible D gene (6 bases). The CDR3 loop spans 14 amino acids. V lost 2 bases to trimming and J lost 6 bases, with 14 bases between them. The germline V gene encodes CDR1 MGHRA and CDR2 YSYEKL. The CDR3 sequence is CASSQSTSSLEQYF. DNA for the CDR3: TGCGCCAGCAGCCAAAGCACTAGCTCTCTCGAGCAGTACTTC.

The V call is TRBV2, the J call TRBJ1-2; possibly TRBD1 for D (6 bases). Germline CDR1 and CDR2: SNHLY and FYNNEI. V lost 2 bases to trimming and J lost 3 bases, with 10 bases between them. This CDR3 spans 14 amino acids. CDR3 DNA sequence: TGTGCCAGCAGTGAATTGACAGGCTACTATGGCTACACCTTC. Its translation: CASSELTGYYGYTF.

The V gene is TRBV7-9, the J gene TRBJ2-2; 8 bases align to TRBD2. The CDR3 sequence is 16 residues long. Germline V gene lookup returns CDR1 SEHNR and CDR2 FQNEAQ (reference sequence). Germline trimming cut 4 bases from V and 0 bases from J; bases unmatched to any gene: 4. DNA for the CDR3: TGTGCCAGCAGCTCACTAGCGGAAGCGAACACCGGGGAGCTGTTTTTT. Encoded protein: CASSSLAEANTGELFF.

The chain recombines TRBV28 with TRBJ2-1; 8 nucleotides align to TRBD2. The CDR3 spans 12 residues. V lost 6 bases to trimming and J lost 9 bases; unmatched junction nucleotides: 4. Germline CDR1 MDHEN, CDR2 SYDVKM. The CDR3 sequence: CASRTSGGEQFF. The CDR3 bases are TGTGCCAGCAGAACTAGCGGCGGTGAGCAGTTCTTC.

This rearrangement joins TRBV4-2 to TRBJ2-1; the match to TRBD2 covers 7 bases. V dropped 1 base and J dropped 9; count of bases not matched to a gene: 3. The CDR3 has 13 amino acids. CDR1 and CDR2 from the germline V gene are LGHNA and YNFKEQ. The CDR3, as DNA: TGTGCCAGCAGCCAAGCGAGCGGGGTTGAGCAGTTCTTC. Amino acid sequence: CASSQASGVEQFF.

The rearrangement uses TRBV11-2 and TRBJ2-7, with TRBD1 matching over 10 bases. Germline CDR1 is SGHAT and CDR2 is FQNNGV. The CDR3 extends over 15 amino acids. V lost 5 bases, J lost 6 bases, and 10 bases stayed unmatched. The CDR3 coding sequence is TGTGCCAGCAGCCCAGGGACAGGGGTTGATGTCGAGCAGTACTTC. It translates to CASSPGTGVDVEQYF.

The genes are TRBV28 and TRBJ2-7, with TRBD1 matching 9 bases. V was clipped by 7 bases and J by 7 bases; unmatched bases: 14. There are 15 residues in the CDR3. Germline loops: CDR1 MDHEN, CDR2 SYDVKM. CDR3 coding DNA: TGTGCCAGCAAACGACGCCGGACAGGGGTTTGGGAGCAGTACTTC. Encoded protein: CASKRRRTGVWEQYF.

CDR3 nucleotide sequence: TGCAGCGTTGAACGGCAGGCCAGCACTGAAGCTTTCTTT. Protein sequence: CSVERQASTEAFF. The chain carries TRBV29-1 and TRBJ1-1, with unresolved D. In germline, CDR1 is SQVTM, CDR2 ANQGSEA. The CDR3 runs 13 residues. V was cut by 2 bases and J by 4 bases, with 11 bases left in between.

V is TRBV19 and J is TRBJ1-2, with D perhaps matching TRBD1 (5 bases). CDR1 and CDR2 (germline): LNHDA, SQIVND (reference sequence). The CDR3 length is 15 residues. Trimming took 5 bases from V and 3 from J, leaving 16 bases between them. CDR3 loop: CASSVDTRDYYGYTF. In DNA, the CDR3 is TGTGCCAGTAGTGTCGACACCCGGGACTACTATGGCTACACCTTC.

V and J are TRBV5-1 and TRBJ1-1; 10 nucleotides match TRBD1. CDR1 is SGHRS, CDR2 YFSETQ, per germline. The CDR3 loop spans 17 amino acids. V lost 4 bases, J lost 3 bases, and 12 bases stayed unmatched. CDR3 nucleotides: TGCGCCAGCAGCCGAGACAGGGGGCACGGCGGGGACACTGAAGCTTTCTTT. Amino acids: CASSRDRGHGGDTEAFF.

V and J are TRBV7-9 and TRBJ2-7, with TRBD1 identical over 7 bases. Germline V CDR1 and CDR2: SEHNR, FQNEAQ (reference sequence). Trimming removed 5 bases from V and 3 bases from J; junction bases left unmatched: 7. CDR3 length: 14 amino acids. The CDR3 DNA follows: TGTGCCAGCAGCAAGACAGGGAAGGACTACGAGCAGTACTTC. It translates to CASSKTGKDYEQYF. Variable domain in full (rest from reference TRBV7-9 and TRBJ2-7): DTGVSQNPRHKITKRGQNVTFRCDPISEHNRLYWYRQTLGQGPEFLTYFQNEAQLEKSRLLSDRFSAERPKGSFSTLEIQRTEQGDSAMYLCASSKTGKDYEQYFGPGTRLTVT.

J is TRBJ2-1 and V is TRBV27, with 7 bases lining up with TRBD1. The germline gives CDR1 MNHEY, CDR2 SMNVEV (reference sequence). The CDR3 is 13 amino acids. V was clipped by 2 bases and J by 9 bases; unmatched bases: 4. The CDR3 nucleotides read TGTGCCAGCAGTTTAATGCCAGGGGGTGAGCAGTTCTTC. Its translation is CASSLMPGGEQFF.

The gene calls are TRBV7-9 and TRBJ1-5; D perhaps matches TRBD1 (6 bases). Deletions cut 4 bases from V and 4 bases from J, with 14 bases between. The V gene's germline CDR1 is SEHNR and CDR2 FQNEAQ (reference sequence). The CDR3 is made up of 15 amino acids. The CDR3 DNA reads TGTGCCAGCAGCTCGAATCGACAGGTAAATCAGCCCCAGCATTTT. It translates to CASSSNRQVNQPQHF.

This rearrangement joins TRBV4-2 to TRBJ2-5; 10 bases are a match to TRBD2. V lost 4 bases, J lost 5 bases, and 10 bases stayed unmatched. CDR3 length: 16 residues. Germline values: CDR1 LGHNA, CDR2 YNFKEQ. CDR3 coding DNA: TGTGCCAGCAGCCTTTCGGGAGCGGGGGGGGAGGAGACCCAGTACTTC. It encodes CASSLSGAGGEETQYF.

This chain uses TRBV19 with TRBJ2-5; 9 nucleotides agree with TRBD1. The end of the DNA is better explained by TRBJ2-7, so the J call may be wrong. The germline CDR1 and CDR2 sequences are LNHDA and SQIVND (reference sequence). There are 15 residues in the CDR3. CDR3 in amino acids: CASSVTGTGFYEQYF. DNA for the CDR3: TGTGCCAGTAGTGTGACCGGGACAGGGTTTTACGAGCAGTACTTC.

The CDR3, as DNA: TGTGCCAGCAGTCTTAGGGGGGGCGGAAGCTACGAGCAGTACTTC. Protein product: CASSLRGGGSYEQYF. The J gene is TRBJ2-5, the V gene TRBV27, with D perhaps matching TRBD2 (7 bases). Judging by the DNA end, TRBJ2-7 fits better; the J call may be wrong. The CDR3 consists of 15 residues. The V gene's germline CDR1 is MNHEY and CDR2 SMNVEV (reference sequence).

The V gene is TRBV5-6, the J gene TRBJ2-7; TRBD1 is a possible D gene (5 bases). Germline V gives CDR1 SGHDT, CDR2 YYEEEE. This CDR3 has 14 amino acids. Trimming shortened V by 2 bases and J by 0 bases, and 9 bases separated the two germline ends. CDR3 region: CASSFGHISYEQYF. CDR3 nucleotides: TGTGCCAGCAGCTTTGGACACATCTCCTACGAGCAGTACTTC.

The chain employs TRBV7-9 and TRBJ2-1, with 7 bases matching TRBD1. V shed 4 bases, J shed 4 bases, and the junction held 4 bases outside the gene matches. Germline V CDR1 and CDR2: SEHNR, FQNEAQ (reference sequence). CDR3 size: 14 residues. The CDR3 spells CASSYGTEYNEQFF. For the CDR3, the DNA is TGTGCCAGCAGCTACGGGACAGAGTACAATGAGCAGTTCTTC.

The genes are TRBV18 and TRBJ1-5, with 11 bases identical to TRBD1. V shed 3 bases and J 6 bases; nucleotides not matched to a gene: 1. Germline lookup yields CDR1 KGHSH and CDR2 LQKENI. This CDR3 comprises 14 residues. The CDR3 bases are TGTGCCAGCTCACCTGGGACAGGGGGTCAGCCCCAGCATTTT. As protein: CASSPGTGGQPQHF.

The rearrangement joins TRBV5-1 to TRBJ2-7, with a weak D call TRBD2 (6 bases). V was clipped by 0 bases and J by 3 bases, with 13 bases between them. CDR3 size: 15 residues. Looked up from germline, CDR1 is SGHRS and CDR2 is YFSETQ. Written as DNA, the CDR3 is TGCGCCAGCAGCTTGGCCGGATTCGGGGGCTACGAGCAGTACTTC. The encoded protein is CASSLAGFGGYEQYF. Drawing the rest from reference TRBV5-1 and TRBJ2-7, the complete variable domain is KAGVTQTPRYLIKTRGQQVTLSCSPISGHRSVSWYQQTPGQGLQFLFEYFSETQRNKGNFPGRFSGRQFSNSRSEMNVSTLELGDSALYLCASSLAGFGGYEQYFGPGTRLTVT.

The gene calls are TRBV5-1 and TRBJ2-3; 9 nucleotides align to TRBD1. V lost 7 bases, J lost 0 bases, and 12 bases stayed unmatched. The CDR3 is 17 residues long. CDR1 and CDR2 (germline): SGHRS, YFSETQ. The CDR3 protein is CASYYGLGQGSTDTQYF. CDR3 nucleotide sequence: TGCGCCAGCTACTACGGTTTAGGACAGGGGAGCACAGATACGCAGTATTTT.